The source of this T cell receptor (beta chain) is a study of blood T cell repertoires in COVID-19. Across the study: From the United States, Italy and Spain came samples of acute and convalescent COVID-19.

This clone was seen once. Method: immunoSEQ multiplex PCR; TCRdb's copy keeps in-frame clones and lacks some. In the table there are hundreds of thousands of clones, about 89% of which are singletons. In germline, CDR1 is SGDLS, CDR2 YYNGEE. This CDR3 is built from 14 residues. The ends lost 3 bases at V and 9 bases at J; junction bases unmatched: 4. Participants spanned ages roughly 18 to 90 years and resided in 20 to 30 US areas. The sequenced sample consisted of PBMCs or T cells enriched from blood (not recorded which). This clonotype was obtained from a woman aged 40 to 50 who had recovered from COVID-19. The V and J genes are TRBV9 and TRBJ1-6; 9 bases align to TRBD1. The CDR3 nucleotides are TGTGCCAGCAGCGCAGGACAGGGGAGTTCACCCCTCCACTTT. This gives the protein CASSAGQGSSPLHF.